The 27 T cell receptor beta chains given below trace back to one sample, sequenced in a study of shared clonotypes between healthy human individuals. Clones were read by immunoSEQ multiplex PCR, and TCRdb kept only the in-frame ones, dropping some. The profile shows about 450,000 clones, 79% of them singletons. Sequenced input: PBMCs. The receptors come from a woman aged 40-49 years in good health. Some clones in this sample may be carry-over from other donors' samples.

The rearrangement uses TRBV6-1 and TRBJ2-5, with TRBD2 identical over 13 bases. Looked up from germline, CDR1 is MNHNS and CDR2 is SASEGT. Trimming at V came to 6 bases and at J to 6 bases, leaving 4 bases not matched to a gene. The CDR3 loop spans 14 amino acids. This CDR3 is CASSRTSGSQTQYF. CDR3 in DNA: TGTGCCAGCAGCCGGACTAGCGGGAGCCAGACCCAGTACTTC.

The V and J genes are TRBV20-1 and TRBJ1-2, with D hard to call. Trimming took 5 bases from V and 6 from J, leaving 10 bases between them. CDR3 length: 11 amino acids. Germline-derived CDR1 and CDR2 are DFQATT and SNEGSKA (reference sequence). CDR3 sequence: CSAWVTHGYTF. CDR3 DNA sequence: TGCAGTGCTTGGGTCACTCATGGCTACACCTTC.

V is TRBV11-2 and J is TRBJ2-1, with D maybe TRBD2 (5 bases). Germline V gene lookup returns CDR1 SGHAT and CDR2 FQNNGV. The CDR3 runs 14 residues. Trimming pared 1 base from V and 6 bases from J, leaving 10 bases between. The CDR3 sequence: CASSLGLAGNEQFF. CDR3 nucleotides: TGTGCCAGCAGCTTAGGGCTCGCGGGCAATGAGCAGTTCTTC.

The V and J genes are TRBV29-1 and TRBJ1-2, with 10 bases fitting TRBD1. The trim removed 3 bases at V and 8 bases at J, leaving 6 bases unmatched. The germline CDR1 and CDR2 sequences are SQVTM and ANQGSEA. The CDR3 extends over 13 amino acids. CDR3: CSVDEGQGVGYTF. As DNA, the CDR3 is TGCAGCGTTGATGAAGGACAGGGGGTGGGCTACACCTTC.

The chain carries TRBV29-1 and TRBJ2-5; D is perhaps TRBD1 (6 bases). Gene TRBJ2-7 matches the end of the DNA better, so the J call may be wrong. The germline V gene has CDR1 SQVTM and CDR2 ANQGSEA. The CDR3 contains 11 residues. The CDR3 region has the DNA TGCAGTGCACAGGGATCCTACGAGCAGTACTTC. It yields the protein CSAQGSYEQYF.

The chain has TRBV7-2 and TRBJ1-1; no clear D gene. Trimming pared 1 base from V and 5 bases from J, leaving 11 bases between. Germline CDR1 is SGHTA and CDR2 is FQGNSA. The CDR3 is made up of 14 amino acids. The CDR3 bases are TGTGCCAGCAGCTTAGGGGGTTCGAGGACTGAAGCTTTCTTT. Translated, it gives CASSLGGSRTEAFF.

The chain has TRBV7-8 and TRBJ2-5; TRBD1 or TRBD2 may be the D gene (5 bases each). The J call may be mistaken, given a closer DNA end match to TRBJ2-7. The germline V gene has CDR1 SGHVS and CDR2 FQNEAQ. This CDR3 region has 12 residues. CDR3 DNA sequence: TGTGCCAGCAGCTTAGCGGGGGACGAGCAGTACTTC. This gives the protein CASSLAGDEQYF.

The sample holds one count of this clone. This chain links TRBV11-2 with TRBJ2-3; TRBD2 agrees at 7 bases. CDR1 and CDR2 from the germline V gene are SGHAT and FQNNGV. CDR3 length: 15 residues. Trimming cost V 1 base and J 1 base; bases outside gene matches: 2. DNA for the CDR3: TGTGCCAGCAGCTTAGTGGGAGGGGGCACAGATACGCAGTATTTT. Translating gives CASSLVGGGTDTQYF.

J is TRBJ2-7 and V is TRBV19; D is ambiguous. Trimming took off 5 bases at V and 4 bases at J, with 18 bases between the two ends. The CDR3 extends over 15 amino acids. Per germline, CDR1 LNHDA and CDR2 SQIVND (reference sequence). The CDR3 DNA follows: TGTGCCAGTAGTCGAACTAAATACAACGATTACGAGCAGTACTTC. This encodes CASSRTKYNDYEQYF.

V usage is TRBV5-1 and J usage is TRBJ2-7; 7 nucleotides agree with TRBD2. The germline gives CDR1 SGHRS, CDR2 YFSETQ. This CDR3 spans 13 amino acids. The CDR3 reads CVNLGRGEGEQYF. The CDR3 nucleotides are TGCGTAAACCTAGGTCGGGGGGAGGGCGAGCAGTACTTC.

The chain uses TRBV27 and TRBJ1-4; possible D gene TRBD1, 5 bases. Germline V gene lookup returns CDR1 MNHEY and CDR2 SMNVEV (reference sequence). The V end was cut by 4 bases, the J end by 0 bases, with 18 bases between. The CDR3 loop spans 18 amino acids. The CDR3 region has the DNA TGTGCCAGCAGTTATCCCCTCGGGGGATTTGCAACTAATGAAAAACTGTTTTTT. Translated: CASSYPLGGFATNEKLFF.

The chain has TRBV5-1 and TRBJ2-7, with D possibly TRBD1 on 5 matching bases. Germline CDR1 SGHRS, CDR2 YFSETQ. V lost 0 bases, J lost 1 base, and 5 bases lay in between. The CDR3 runs to 13 residues. This CDR3 reads CASSLDRSYEQYF. In nucleotides, the CDR3 is TGCGCCAGCAGCTTGGACAGGTCCTACGAGCAGTACTTC.

This chain's CDR3 is CASSMRESGYTF. The DNA for the CDR3 is TGTGCCAGTAGTATGCGGGAATCTGGCTACACCTTC. The rearrangement joins TRBV19 to TRBJ1-2; D is undetermined. The CDR3 is 12 residues long. Trimming took off 3 bases at V and 7 bases at J, with 9 bases between the two ends. The germline V gene has CDR1 LNHDA and CDR2 SQIVND (reference sequence).

This clone occurred once. The rearrangement links TRBV6-1 to TRBJ2-5, with TRBD1 as a possible D gene (6 bases). This CDR3 region has 13 residues. V lost 6 bases and J 2 bases, leaving 10 bases between the germline ends. From germline, CDR1 is MNHNS and CDR2 SASEGT. The DNA for the CDR3 is TGTGCCAGCAGATTCAGGGGTCAAGAGACCCAGTACTTC. Its translation is CASRFRGQETQYF.

This clone was seen once. Germline is not matched at one junction end, which may reflect a read error. The genes are TRBV7-7 and TRBJ2-1, with D possibly TRBD2 on 6 matching bases. CDR3 length equals 15 residues. Germline CDR1 SSHAT, CDR2 FNYEAQ (reference sequence). As DNA, the CDR3 is TGTGCTAGCAGCTTAGAGCGTGCGCGGGAACTTGAGCAGTTCTTC. Its protein is CASSLERARELEQFF.

In its sample, this clone was seen a few times. This sequence joins TRBV2 and TRBJ2-5; 8 positions agree with TRBD2. The CDR3 has 14 amino acids. Germline V lookup: CDR1 SNHLY, CDR2 FYNNEI. V lost 8 bases and J lost 5; bases outside the gene matches: 10. In DNA, the CDR3 is TGTGCCAGCCTAAGCGGGAGTCGTAGGGAGACCCAGTACTTC. Its protein is CASLSGSRRETQYF.

The chain employs TRBV5-1 and TRBJ2-5; TRBD1 might be the D (6 bases). Germline values: CDR1 SGHRS, CDR2 YFSETQ. Between the trimmed V and J ends, which lost 0 bases and 5 bases, there was a span of 11 bases. The CDR3 contains 14 residues. CDR3 protein: CASSLGQVDETQYF. CDR3 DNA sequence: TGCGCCAGCAGCTTGGGACAGGTCGATGAGACCCAGTACTTC.

This clone showed up just a few times. V usage is TRBV27 and J usage is TRBJ1-1, with D maybe TRBD1 (6 bases). The CDR3 sequence is 16 residues long. The V end was cut by 6 bases, the J end by 1 base, with 18 bases between. Germline V CDR1 and CDR2: MNHEY, SMNVEV (reference sequence). The CDR3: CASSPYHRVRNTEAFF. The CDR3 DNA reads TGTGCCAGCAGCCCATACCACAGGGTTCGGAACACTGAAGCTTTCTTT.

This rearrangement joins TRBV28 to TRBJ2-3; D perhaps matches TRBD2 (7 bases). Germline assignment: CDR1 MDHEN and CDR2 SYDVKM. V gave up 3 bases and J gave up 1 base, with 14 bases separating them. The CDR3 is 16 amino acids. The CDR3 sequence: CASSFGRGAGTDTQYF. As DNA, the CDR3 is TGTGCCAGCAGTTTCGGTCGGGGGGCTGGCACAGATACGCAGTATTTT.

This sequence joins TRBV4-2 and TRBJ1-1; D might be TRBD1 (6 bases). The CDR3 runs 14 residues. V was pared by 0 bases and J by 5 bases, with 10 bases between. Per germline, CDR1 LGHNA and CDR2 YNFKEQ. CDR3 residues: CASSQDRGGTEAFF. The CDR3 DNA reads as TGTGCCAGCAGCCAAGACAGGGGAGGGACTGAAGCTTTCTTT.

V and J are TRBV18 and TRBJ1-1; 7 bases match TRBD1. The ends lost 2 bases at V and 5 bases at J; junction bases unmatched: 5. The germline V gene has CDR1 KGHSH and CDR2 LQKENI. The CDR3 sequence is 14 residues long. Here the CDR3 DNA reads TGTGCCAGCTCACCAACAGGGGAGGGGACTGAAGCTTTCTTT. It translates to CASSPTGEGTEAFF.

This clone came up a few times. The genes are TRBV9 and TRBJ2-5; 8 bases align to TRBD2. The DNA end is more similar to TRBJ2-7, so the J call may be wrong. The CDR3 sequence is 15 residues long. The germline V gene has CDR1 SGDLS and CDR2 YYNGEE. CDR3 protein: CASSFGLAEPYEQYF. The DNA for the CDR3 is TGTGCCAGCAGCTTCGGACTAGCCGAGCCCTACGAGCAGTACTTC.

The chain carries TRBV2 and TRBJ2-7, with unresolved D. This CDR3 has 14 residues. Trimming removed 6 bases from V and 1 base from J, with 13 bases in between. Germline V gives CDR1 SNHLY, CDR2 FYNNEI. CDR3 sequence (DNA): TGTGCCAGCAGCGGGCCCCCGCCTTCCTACGAGCAGTACTTC. Translating gives CASSGPPPSYEQYF.

This chain connects TRBV6-6 to TRBJ2-3; D is undetermined. The CDR3 totals 13 residues. CDR1 is MNHNY and CDR2 is SVGAGI in the germline V gene (reference sequence). With 7 bases removed from V and 1 base from J, the gap between germline ends came to 9 bases. CDR3 bases: TGTGCCAGCACCGACCATCGCACAGATACGCAGTATTTT. This encodes CASTDHRTDTQYF.

The V call is TRBV14, the J call TRBJ2-3; unclear D gene. This CDR3 region has 14 residues. Germline assignment: CDR1 SGHDN and CDR2 FVKESK. V lost 11 bases and J lost 0, with 15 bases in between. The CDR3 nucleotides are TGTGCCTCCAGAGGACGGCTCAGCACAGATACGCAGTATTTT. Translated, it gives CASRGRLSTDTQYF.

Only a few counts were recorded for this clone. CDR3 in DNA: TGTGCCAGCAGCATAGGACAGGGAACCTACGAGCAGTACTTC. This codes for CASSIGQGTYEQYF. The chain links TRBV27 to TRBJ2-7; TRBD1 matches 8 bases. Germline CDR1 MNHEY, CDR2 SMNVEV (reference sequence). Trimming at V came to 6 bases and at J to 2 bases, leaving 6 bases not matched to a gene. The CDR3 is made up of 14 amino acids.

This clone was observed at least ten times. The chain recombines TRBV6-4 with TRBJ2-1, with D hard to call. Germline values: CDR1 MRHNA, CDR2 SNTAGT. The CDR3 spans 13 residues. V was cut by 2 bases and J by 4 bases, with 6 bases left in between. The CDR3 spells CASSDEEYNEQFF. The DNA of the CDR3 is TGTGCCAGCAGTGACGAGGAGTACAATGAGCAGTTCTTC.